This TCR beta chain was identified in a study of CXCR3 chemokines and chemotherapy response in bladder cancer. TCRdb processed the PCR reads anew with MiXCR; each CDR3 protein has one entry. Of roughly 8,000 distinct CDR3 sequences in the sample, roughly 13% were seen once. This CDR3 region has 19 residues. The germline V gene has CDR1 SEHNR and CDR2 FQNEAQ (reference sequence). Trimming took off 2 bases at V and 6 bases at J, with 25 bases between the two ends. This clonotype was recorded at least ten times. The receptor was derived from a human donor with bladder cancer that responded to neoadjuvant chemotherapy. The chain carries TRBV7-9 and TRBJ2-2, with D possibly TRBD1 on 6 matching bases. The specimen was taken from a patient whose treatment included neoadjuvant chemotherapy. In nucleotides, the CDR3 is TGTGCCAGCAGCTTATCGGGGACAACCAACACCATAGGCGCCGGGGAGCTGTTTTTT. Translated, it gives CASSLSGTTNTIGAGELFF.